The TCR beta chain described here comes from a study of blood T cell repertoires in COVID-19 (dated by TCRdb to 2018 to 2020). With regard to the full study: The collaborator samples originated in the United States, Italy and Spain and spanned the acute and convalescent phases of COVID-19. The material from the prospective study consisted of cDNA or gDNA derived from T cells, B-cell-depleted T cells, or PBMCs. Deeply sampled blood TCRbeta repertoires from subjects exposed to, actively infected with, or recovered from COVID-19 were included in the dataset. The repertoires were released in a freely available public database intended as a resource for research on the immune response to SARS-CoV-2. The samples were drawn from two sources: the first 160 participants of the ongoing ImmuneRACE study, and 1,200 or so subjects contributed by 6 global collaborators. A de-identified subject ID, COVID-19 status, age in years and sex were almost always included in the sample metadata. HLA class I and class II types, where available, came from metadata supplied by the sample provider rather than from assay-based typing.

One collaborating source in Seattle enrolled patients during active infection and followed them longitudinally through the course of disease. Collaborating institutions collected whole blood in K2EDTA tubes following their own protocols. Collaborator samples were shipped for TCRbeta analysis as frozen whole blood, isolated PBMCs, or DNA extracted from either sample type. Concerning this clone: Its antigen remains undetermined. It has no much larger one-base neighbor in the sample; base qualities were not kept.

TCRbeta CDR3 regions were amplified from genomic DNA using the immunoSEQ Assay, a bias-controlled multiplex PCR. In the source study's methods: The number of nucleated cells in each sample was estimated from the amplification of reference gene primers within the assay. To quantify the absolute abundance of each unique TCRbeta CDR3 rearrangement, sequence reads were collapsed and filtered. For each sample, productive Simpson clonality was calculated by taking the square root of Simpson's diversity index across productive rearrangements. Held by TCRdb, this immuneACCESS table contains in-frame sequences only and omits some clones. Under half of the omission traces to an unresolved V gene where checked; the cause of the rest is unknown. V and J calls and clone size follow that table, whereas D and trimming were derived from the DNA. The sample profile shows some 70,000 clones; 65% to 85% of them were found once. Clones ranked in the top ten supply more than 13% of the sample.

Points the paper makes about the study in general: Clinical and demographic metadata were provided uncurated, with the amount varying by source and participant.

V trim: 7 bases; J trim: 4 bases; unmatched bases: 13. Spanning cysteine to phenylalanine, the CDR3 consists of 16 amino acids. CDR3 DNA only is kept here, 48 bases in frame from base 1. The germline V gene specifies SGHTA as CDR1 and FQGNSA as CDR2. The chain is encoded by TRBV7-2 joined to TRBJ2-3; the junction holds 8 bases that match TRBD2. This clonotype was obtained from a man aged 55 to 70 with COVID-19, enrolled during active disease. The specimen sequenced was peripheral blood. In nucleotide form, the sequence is TGTGCCAGCACCTCGGGGGCGGGAGGATCGGCAGATACGCAGTATTTT. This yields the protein CASTSGAGGSADTQYF.